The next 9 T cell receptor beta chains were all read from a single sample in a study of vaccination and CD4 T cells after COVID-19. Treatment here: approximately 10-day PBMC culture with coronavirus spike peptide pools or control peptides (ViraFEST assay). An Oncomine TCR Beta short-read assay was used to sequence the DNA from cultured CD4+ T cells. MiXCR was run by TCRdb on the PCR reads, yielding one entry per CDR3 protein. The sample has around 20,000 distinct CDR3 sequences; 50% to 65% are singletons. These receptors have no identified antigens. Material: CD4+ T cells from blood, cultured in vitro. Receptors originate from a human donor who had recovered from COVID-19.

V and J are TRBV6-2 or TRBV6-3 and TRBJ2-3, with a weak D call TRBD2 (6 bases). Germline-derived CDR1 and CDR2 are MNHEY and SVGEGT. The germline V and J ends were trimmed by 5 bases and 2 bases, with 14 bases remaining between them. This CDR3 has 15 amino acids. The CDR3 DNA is TGTGCCAGCAGTCTACGGGACTGGGTCACAGATACGCAGTATTTT. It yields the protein CASSLRDWVTDTQYF.

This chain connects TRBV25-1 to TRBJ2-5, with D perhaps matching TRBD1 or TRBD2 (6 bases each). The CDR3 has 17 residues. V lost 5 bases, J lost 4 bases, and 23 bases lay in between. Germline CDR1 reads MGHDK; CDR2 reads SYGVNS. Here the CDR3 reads CASSRFTLAEGGETQYF. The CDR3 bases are TGTGCCAGCAGTCGATTCACCTTAGCGGAGGGGGGAGAGACCCAGTACTTC.

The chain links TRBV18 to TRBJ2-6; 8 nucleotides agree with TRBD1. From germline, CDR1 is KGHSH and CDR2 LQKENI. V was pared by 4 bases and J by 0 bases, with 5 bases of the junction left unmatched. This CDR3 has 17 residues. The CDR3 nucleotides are TGTGCCAGCTCACGCGGACAGGGCTCCTCTGGGGCCAACGTCCTGACTTTC. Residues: CASSRGQGSSGANVLTF.

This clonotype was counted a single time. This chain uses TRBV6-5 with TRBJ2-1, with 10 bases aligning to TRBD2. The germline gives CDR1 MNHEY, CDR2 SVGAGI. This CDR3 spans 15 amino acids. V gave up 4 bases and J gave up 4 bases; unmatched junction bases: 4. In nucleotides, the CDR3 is TGTGCCAGCAGTTTCGGACTAGCGGAATACAATGAGCAGTTCTTC. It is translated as CASSFGLAEYNEQFF.

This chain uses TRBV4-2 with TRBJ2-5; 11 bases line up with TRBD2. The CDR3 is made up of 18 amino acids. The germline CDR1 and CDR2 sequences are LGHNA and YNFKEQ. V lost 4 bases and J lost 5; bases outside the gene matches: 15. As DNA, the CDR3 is TGTGCCAGCAGCCCCGGCGGGATTAGCGGGAGGGCCGGGGAGACCCAGTACTTC. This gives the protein CASSPGGISGRAGETQYF.

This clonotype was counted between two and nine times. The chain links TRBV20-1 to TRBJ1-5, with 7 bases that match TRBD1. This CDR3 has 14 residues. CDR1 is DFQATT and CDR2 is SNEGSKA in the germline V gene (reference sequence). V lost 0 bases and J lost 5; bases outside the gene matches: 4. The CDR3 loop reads CSARDHTGDQPQHF. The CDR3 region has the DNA TGCAGTGCTAGAGATCACACAGGGGATCAGCCCCAGCATTTT.

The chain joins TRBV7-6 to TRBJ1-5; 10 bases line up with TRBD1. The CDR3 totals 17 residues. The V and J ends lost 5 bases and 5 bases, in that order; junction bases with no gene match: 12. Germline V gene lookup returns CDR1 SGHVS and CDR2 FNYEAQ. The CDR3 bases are TGTGCCAGCAGCCACCGGACAGGGGGGCGCCTCGATCAGCCCCAGCATTTT. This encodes CASSHRTGGRLDQPQHF.

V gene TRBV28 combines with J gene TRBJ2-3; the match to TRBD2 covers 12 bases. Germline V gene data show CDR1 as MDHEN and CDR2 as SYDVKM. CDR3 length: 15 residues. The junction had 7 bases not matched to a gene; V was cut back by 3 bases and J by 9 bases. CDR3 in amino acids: CASSLVASGGGTQYF. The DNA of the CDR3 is TGTGCCAGCAGTTTGGTGGCTAGCGGGGGGGGAACGCAGTATTTT.

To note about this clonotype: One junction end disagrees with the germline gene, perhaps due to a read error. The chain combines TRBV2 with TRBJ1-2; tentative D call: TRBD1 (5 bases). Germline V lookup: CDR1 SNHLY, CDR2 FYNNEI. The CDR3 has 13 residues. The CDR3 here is CASSEGDLYGYTF. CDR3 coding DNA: TGTGCCAGCAGCGAAGGGGACCTCTATGGCTACACCTTC.